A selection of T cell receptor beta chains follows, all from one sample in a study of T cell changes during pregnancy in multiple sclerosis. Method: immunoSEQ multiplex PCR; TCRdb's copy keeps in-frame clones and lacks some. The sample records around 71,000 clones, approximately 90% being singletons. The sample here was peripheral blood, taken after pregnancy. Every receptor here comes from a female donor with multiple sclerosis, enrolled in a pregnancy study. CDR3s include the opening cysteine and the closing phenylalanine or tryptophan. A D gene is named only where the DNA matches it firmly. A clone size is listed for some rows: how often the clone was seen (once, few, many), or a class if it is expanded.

CDR3 DNA: TGTGCCAGCAGCTTGGGGGGAGGGGGCTACGAGCAGTACTTC
CDR3 protein: CASSLGGGGYEQYF
clone size: NA
D gene: NA
V gene: TRBV7-9
J gene: TRBJ2-7

CDR3 DNA: TGTGCCAGCAGTTCAACCGGGACAGGACTCTACGAGCAGTACTTC
CDR3 protein: CASSSTGTGLYEQYF
clone size: many
D gene: TRBD1
V gene: TRBV28
J gene: TRBJ2-7

CDR3 DNA: TGTGCCAGCAGCGTTACAGGGATGAACACTGAAGCTTTCTTT
CDR3 protein: CASSVTGMNTEAFF
clone size: NA
D gene: NA
V gene: TRBV25-1
J gene: TRBJ1-1

CDR3 DNA: TGTGCCAGCAGCCCCGGGACAGGGCGGCTAGAGACCCAGTACTTC
CDR3 protein: CASSPGTGRLETQYF
clone size: NA
D gene: TRBD1
V gene: TRBV7-2
J gene: TRBJ2-5

CDR3 DNA: TGCGCCAGTAAAGCGGGACACAGCACAGATACGCAGTATTTT
CDR3 protein: CASKAGHSTDTQYF
clone size: NA
D gene: NA
V gene: TRBV10-1
J gene: TRBJ2-3

CDR3 DNA: TGCGCCAGCAGCTTGGGAAGGACAGCCCACTACGAGCAGTACTTC
CDR3 protein: CASSLGRTAHYEQYF
clone size: NA
D gene: NA
V gene: TRBV5-1
J gene: TRBJ2-7

CDR3 DNA: TGTGCCAGCAGCCCCCAAGCAGGGGAACTGGGCTACACCTTC
CDR3 protein: CASSPQAGELGYTF
clone size: NA
D gene: NA
V gene: TRBV7-3
J gene: TRBJ1-2

CDR3 DNA: TGTGCCAGCAGTTACCTCCAGGGCGCCGGGGAGCTGTTTTTT
CDR3 protein: CASSYLQGAGELFF
clone size: NA
D gene: NA
V gene: TRBV6-5
J gene: TRBJ2-2

CDR3 DNA: TGCGCCAGCAGCTTTACCAGACCGGGACAGGGACCCTACGAGCAGTACTTC
CDR3 protein: CASSFTRPGQGPYEQYF
clone size: NA
D gene: TRBD1
V gene: TRBV5-1
J gene: TRBJ2-7

CDR3 DNA: TGTGCCAGCAGTTTCGAGGGGAGGGCGGAGACCCAGTACTTC
CDR3 protein: CASSFEGRAETQYF
clone size: NA
D gene: TRBD2
V gene: TRBV28
J gene: TRBJ2-5

CDR3 DNA: TGTGCCAGCAGCCAGGGACTAGCGGGAGGAGAGACCCAGTACTTC
CDR3 protein: CASSQGLAGGETQYF
clone size: NA
D gene: TRBD2
V gene: TRBV5-6
J gene: TRBJ2-5

CDR3 DNA: TGTGCCAGAGACCCGGGGGGCTACTATGGCTACACCTTC
CDR3 protein: CARDPGGYYGYTF
clone size: NA
D gene: NA
V gene: TRBV19
J gene: TRBJ1-2

CDR3 DNA: TGCGCCAGCAGAATTCAGGGAGGGGGAGTCGGAGCTTTCTTT
CDR3 protein: CASRIQGGGVGAFF
clone size: NA
D gene: NA
V gene: TRBV5-1
J gene: TRBJ1-1

CDR3 DNA: TGTGCCAGCAGCCCCGCCGGCGGGGGGGCCTACGAGCAGTACTTC
CDR3 protein: CASSPAGGGAYEQYF
clone size: NA
D gene: TRBD2
V gene: TRBV7-7
J gene: TRBJ2-7

CDR3 DNA: TGTGCCAGCAGCTCTTCCTCGAACACCGGGGAGCTGTTTTTT
CDR3 protein: CASSSSSNTGELFF
clone size: NA
D gene: NA
V gene: TRBV7-9
J gene: TRBJ2-2

CDR3 DNA: TGCGCCAGCTCCGACGGCAGGGTAGGAGATACGCAGTATTTT
CDR3 protein: CASSDGRVGDTQYF
clone size: NA
D gene: NA
V gene: TRBV10-1
J gene: TRBJ2-3

CDR3 DNA: TGTGCCAGCAGCCCCCAGGGGGACACTGAAGCTTTCTTT
CDR3 protein: CASSPQGDTEAFF
clone size: NA
D gene: TRBD1
V gene: TRBV7-3
J gene: TRBJ1-1

CDR3 DNA: TGTGCCAGCAGTGGACAGGGAGGCGGGGAGCTGTTTTTT
CDR3 protein: CASSGQGGGELFF
clone size: NA
D gene: NA
V gene: TRBV6-4
J gene: TRBJ2-2

CDR3 DNA: TGCAGCGTCGGTATGAATTGGGACAGCTCTGGAAACACCATATATTTT
CDR3 protein: CSVGMNWDSSGNTIYF
clone size: NA
D gene: TRBD1
V gene: TRBV29-1
J gene: TRBJ1-3

CDR3 DNA: TGTGCCAGTAGTAATACTATAGACAGGGTAAACTATGGCTACACCTTC
CDR3 protein: CASSNTIDRVNYGYTF
clone size: once
D gene: TRBD1
V gene: TRBV19
J gene: TRBJ1-2

CDR3 DNA: TGTGCCACCAGCAGAGATGCCGGGACAGGGACCTACGAGCAGTACTTC
CDR3 protein: CATSRDAGTGTYEQYF
clone size: once
D gene: TRBD1
V gene: TRBV15
J gene: TRBJ2-7

CDR3 DNA: TGTGCCTGGAGTCGACTTTTGACAGGGGGAGCTGAAGCTTTCTTT
CDR3 protein: CAWSRLLTGGAEAFF
clone size: NA
D gene: TRBD1
V gene: TRBV30
J gene: TRBJ1-1

CDR3 DNA: TGTGCCAGTACAAGGAGAACTAGCGGGAGTCCCGGGGAGCTGTTTTTT
CDR3 protein: CASTRRTSGSPGELFF
clone size: NA
D gene: TRBD2
V gene: TRBV19
J gene: TRBJ2-2

CDR3 DNA: TGCGCCAGCAGCCGGGACAGCTACGAGCAGTACTTC
CDR3 protein: CASSRDSYEQYF
clone size: NA
D gene: TRBD1
V gene: TRBV4-1
J gene: TRBJ2-7

CDR3 DNA: TGTGCCAGCAGTTTACCCTCTAATCAGCCCCAGCATTTT
CDR3 protein: CASSLPSNQPQHF
clone size: NA
D gene: NA
V gene: TRBV28
J gene: TRBJ1-5

CDR3 DNA: TGCGCCAGCAGTGATCTAGCGGGCCTCTCCTACGAGCAGTACTTC
CDR3 protein: CASSDLAGLSYEQYF
clone size: NA
D gene: TRBD2
V gene: TRBV10-1
J gene: TRBJ2-7

CDR3 DNA: TGTGCCAGCAGGCATCGGGTAAGCACTGAAGCTTTCTTT
CDR3 protein: CASRHRVSTEAFF
clone size: NA
D gene: NA
V gene: TRBV7-2
J gene: TRBJ1-1

CDR3 DNA: TGTGCCAGTAGTCTTGTTATTTCTGGGGCCAACGTCCTGACTTTC
CDR3 protein: CASSLVISGANVLTF
clone size: NA
D gene: NA
V gene: TRBV19
J gene: TRBJ2-6

CDR3 DNA: TGTGCCAGCAGTAACAGGGGGTACACTGAAGCTTTCTTT
CDR3 protein: CASSNRGYTEAFF
clone size: NA
D gene: TRBD1
V gene: TRBV2
J gene: TRBJ1-1

CDR3 DNA: TGTGCCAGCACCCGACAGTTTAATGAAAAACTGTTTTTT
CDR3 protein: CASTRQFNEKLFF
clone size: NA
D gene: NA
V gene: TRBV27
J gene: TRBJ1-4

CDR3 DNA: TGTGCCAGCAGCTTAAATAGCGGCGGGGAGCTGTTTTTT
CDR3 protein: CASSLNSGGELFF
clone size: NA
D gene: NA
V gene: TRBV7-3
J gene: TRBJ2-2

CDR3 DNA: TGTGCCAGTAGTATTACGGGGACAGGGAACACTGAAGCTTTCTTT
CDR3 protein: CASSITGTGNTEAFF
clone size: NA
D gene: TRBD1
V gene: TRBV19
J gene: TRBJ1-1

CDR3 DNA: TGTGCCAGCAGCCCCGGACAGACATATGGCTACACCTTC
CDR3 protein: CASSPGQTYGYTF
clone size: NA
D gene: NA
V gene: TRBV2
J gene: TRBJ1-2

CDR3 DNA: TGCGCCAGCAGCCTCCAGGGCTGGGTAGCGGGAGAGTTGGCATCCTACAATGAGCAGTTCTTC
CDR3 protein: CASSLQGWVAGELASYNEQFF
clone size: NA
D gene: TRBD2
V gene: TRBV4-1
J gene: TRBJ2-1

CDR3 DNA: TGTGCCAGCACCAAACAGGGGTATAATGAAAAACTGTTTTTT
CDR3 protein: CASTKQGYNEKLFF
clone size: NA
D gene: TRBD1
V gene: TRBV2
J gene: TRBJ1-4

CDR3 DNA: TGTGCCAGCAGTTACTCGATCGGGGTCGATGGCTACACCTTC
CDR3 protein: CASSYSIGVDGYTF
clone size: NA
D gene: NA
V gene: TRBV6-5
J gene: TRBJ1-2

CDR3 DNA: TGTGCCAGCAGTGATCTTGGGGAGGGCCCCCCCTACAATGAGCAGTTCTTC
CDR3 protein: CASSDLGEGPPYNEQFF
clone size: NA
D gene: TRBD2
V gene: TRBV2
J gene: TRBJ2-1

CDR3 DNA: TGTGCCAGCAGCCGACGGCCAGGGTACACCGGGGAGCTGTTTTTT
CDR3 protein: CASSRRPGYTGELFF
clone size: NA
D gene: NA
V gene: TRBV11-2
J gene: TRBJ2-2

CDR3 DNA: TGTGCCACCGTACTTACCGACAGGGGCTATGGCTACACCTTC
CDR3 protein: CATVLTDRGYGYTF
clone size: NA
D gene: TRBD1
V gene: TRBV11-2
J gene: TRBJ1-2

CDR3 DNA: TGTGCCAGCAGCCGGAGGACAGGGGGTGCAGATACGCAGTATTTT
CDR3 protein: CASSRRTGGADTQYF
clone size: NA
D gene: TRBD1
V gene: TRBV7-2
J gene: TRBJ2-3

CDR3 DNA: TGTGCCAGCAGCGGGCAAGGGGAAGAGACCCAGTACTTC
CDR3 protein: CASSGQGEETQYF
clone size: NA
D gene: NA
V gene: TRBV5-6
J gene: TRBJ2-5

CDR3 DNA: TGTGCCAGCAGCGAGGGACAGCCATCCCCAGTAATTATGAACACTGAAGCTTTCTTT
CDR3 protein: CASSEGQPSPVIMNTEAFF
clone size: NA
D gene: TRBD1
V gene: TRBV5-6
J gene: TRBJ1-1

CDR3 DNA: TGTGCCAGCAGCCCCAGCGGGAGGATCCTCTACGAGCAGTACTTC
CDR3 protein: CASSPSGRILYEQYF
clone size: NA
D gene: TRBD2
V gene: TRBV7-2
J gene: TRBJ2-7

CDR3 DNA: TGCAGCGCGAACAGTTTTAACACTGAAGCTTTCTTT
CDR3 protein: CSANSFNTEAFF
clone size: once
D gene: NA
V gene: TRBV29-1
J gene: TRBJ1-1

CDR3 DNA: TGCGCCAGCACCACTCCGGGACAGAGCACAGATACGCAGTATTTT
CDR3 protein: CASTTPGQSTDTQYF
clone size: NA
D gene: TRBD1
V gene: TRBV5-1
J gene: TRBJ2-3

CDR3 DNA: TGTGCCAGCAGTGAAGCCACTCCTTACGAGCAGTACTTC
CDR3 protein: CASSEATPYEQYF
clone size: NA
D gene: NA
V gene: TRBV6-1
J gene: TRBJ2-7

CDR3 DNA: TGTGCCAGCAGCTTAGAGGGACAGGTGGTAACAGATACGCAGTATTTT
CDR3 protein: CASSLEGQVVTDTQYF
clone size: NA
D gene: TRBD1
V gene: TRBV7-2
J gene: TRBJ2-3

CDR3 DNA: TGTGCCAGCAGTCTCTCCAATGAGCAGTTCTTC
CDR3 protein: CASSLSNEQFF
clone size: NA
D gene: NA
V gene: TRBV28
J gene: TRBJ2-1

CDR3 DNA: TGTGCCAGCAGCTTGGCGAGCAGGTTTAATGATTTAGCCAAAAACATTCAGTACTTC
CDR3 protein: CASSLASRFNDLAKNIQYF
clone size: NA
D gene: NA
V gene: TRBV5-6
J gene: TRBJ2-4

CDR3 DNA: TGTGCCAGCTCACGTAACAGGGGGGAAACAGATACGCAGTATTTT
CDR3 protein: CASSRNRGETDTQYF
clone size: NA
D gene: TRBD1
V gene: TRBV18
J gene: TRBJ2-3

CDR3 DNA: TGTGCCAGCAGTTACTGGGCAAACGGGGAGCTGTTTTTT
CDR3 protein: CASSYWANGELFF
clone size: NA
D gene: NA
V gene: TRBV6-6
J gene: TRBJ2-2

CDR3 DNA: TGCTCCGGAAGTAGCCTCAACCGGGAGCAGTACTTC
CDR3 protein: CSGSSLNREQYF
clone size: NA
D gene: NA
V gene: TRBV2
J gene: TRBJ2-7